This T cell receptor (beta chain) was found in a study of cytomegalovirus exposure and HLA in healthy donors. As for the study in general: Researchers previously reported finding 90 million to 130 million unique TCR beta sequences from about 179 million T cells. Findings of the study overall: There were some public TCRs occurring in many donors, but most TCR sequences were rare.

Primers included in the PCR were 60 Vbeta and 13 Jbeta primers. The assay was immunoSEQ multiplex PCR, and TCRdb's table has in-frame clones only and misses some. This table has under 150,000 clones, around 71% appearing once. Concerning this clone: As yet, its antigen is unknown.

Germline CDR1 reads MNHEY; CDR2 reads SVGAGI. The CDR3 runs 13 residues. V lost 5 bases and J 7 bases, leaving 12 bases between the germline ends. The source material was PBMCs. The receptor's source is a woman aged 60-70 years in good health and CMV-seropositive. The chain links TRBV6-5 to TRBJ1-5, with a possible D match to TRBD1 (5 bases). The CDR3 DNA reads TGTGCCAGCAGTAATGGGGGAGGACAGCCCCAGCATTTT. Protein: CASSNGGGQPQHF.